These 12 T cell receptor beta chains were sequenced from one sample in a study of a mutant IDH1 vaccine in newly diagnosed glioma. Using immunoSEQ multiplex PCR, the repertoire was profiled, and TCRdb retains in-frame clones only, with some absent. The repertoire holds fewer than 85,000 clones, roughly 77% seen once, with around 5% in the top ten. Specified time point: week 47, end of study. Topical imiquimod accompanied each vaccine dose, which consisted of 300 ug of mutant IDH1 20-mer peptide. No antigen is known for these receptors. The sample in question was PBMCs, obtained from a glioma patient whose treatment included an IDH1 peptide vaccine. These TCRs come from a man aged 35 to 55 with glioma.

The chain carries TRBV6-6 and TRBJ1-1; D remains ambiguous. CDR1 MNHNY and CDR2 SVGAGI come from the germline V gene (reference sequence). This CDR3 comprises 14 residues. Trimming stripped 2 bases from V and 1 base from J, with 8 bases between. The CDR3 protein is CASSYRAANTEAFF. The CDR3, as DNA: TGTGCCAGCAGTTACCGGGCAGCGAACACTGAAGCTTTCTTT.

CDR3 residues: CASSILATPSTDTQYF. The CDR3 DNA reads TGTGCCAGTAGTATCTTAGCGACGCCGAGCACAGATACGCAGTATTTT. This rearrangement joins TRBV19 to TRBJ2-3; TRBD2 is a possible D gene (5 bases). Trimming left V 3 bases short and J 0 bases short, with 13 bases between. From germline, CDR1 is LNHDA and CDR2 SQIVND (reference sequence). The CDR3 totals 16 residues.

The rearrangement joins TRBV19 to TRBJ2-3, with 8 bases matching TRBD1. CDR1 and CDR2 from the germline V gene are LNHDA and SQIVND (reference sequence). This CDR3 has 15 residues. J was trimmed by 1 base and V by 4 bases; bases with no gene match: 4. In DNA, the CDR3 is TGTGCCAGTAGTACCAGGGGGCTGGGCACAGATACGCAGTATTTT. This translates into CASSTRGLGTDTQYF.

The rearrangement joins TRBV27 to TRBJ1-4; D not resolved. The CDR3 is 15 amino acids. Trimming took 1 base from V and 5 from J, leaving 11 bases between them. Germline CDR1 MNHEY, CDR2 SMNVEV (reference sequence). The CDR3 sequence is CASSLLGRLNEKLFF. The CDR3, as DNA: TGTGCCAGCAGTTTATTGGGCCGCCTCAATGAAAAACTGTTTTTT.

The chain uses TRBV2 and TRBJ2-5, with D perhaps TRBD1 or TRBD2 (5 bases each). V dropped 1 base and J dropped 3 bases, with 6 bases sitting between them. The CDR3 totals 13 residues. CDR1 and CDR2 (germline): SNHLY, FYNNEI. CDR3 in DNA: TGTGCCAGCAGTGAAGGGGGGAAAGAGACCCAGTACTTC. Protein product: CASSEGGKETQYF.

V usage is TRBV6-1 and J usage is TRBJ2-3; D could derive from TRBD1 or TRBD2 (5 bases each). The CDR3 covers 14 residues. The V end lost 9 bases, the J end lost 0 bases, and 13 bases lay between the germline ends. CDR1 and CDR2 (germline): MNHNS, SASEGT. The CDR3 sequence: CASGGAASTDTQYF. The CDR3 DNA reads as TGTGCCAGTGGGGGAGCGGCTAGCACAGATACGCAGTATTTT.

V usage is TRBV5-1 and J usage is TRBJ2-7; 7 bases map to TRBD1. The CDR3 length is 12 residues. J gave up 6 bases and V 4 bases, and 4 bases lay outside the gene matches. Germline V gives CDR1 SGHRS, CDR2 YFSETQ. The CDR3 sequence is CASSPRGIEQYF. The CDR3 DNA reads TGCGCCAGCAGCCCCAGGGGGATCGAGCAGTACTTC. Filled out from reference TRBV5-1 and TRBJ2-7, the complete variable domain reads KAGVTQTPRYLIKTRGQQVTLSCSPISGHRSVSWYQQTPGQGLQFLFEYFSETQRNKGNFPGRFSGRQFSNSRSEMNVSTLELGDSALYLCASSPRGIEQYFGPGTRLTVT.

In this sample, this clone turned up once. The V call is TRBV6-5, the J call TRBJ2-5; 7 bases map to TRBD2. The closer fit of TRBJ2-7 to the DNA end suggests the J call may be wrong. CDR1 MNHEY and CDR2 SVGAGI come from the germline V gene. This CDR3 has 15 residues. The CDR3 sequence: CASSPKSYSGNEQYF. The CDR3 DNA is TGTGCCAGCAGCCCCAAATCCTACAGCGGGAACGAGCAGTACTTC.

The chain carries TRBV7-2 and TRBJ2-1; 10 bases line up with TRBD2. The CDR3 runs 17 residues. Germline CDR1 reads SGHTA; CDR2 reads FQGNSA. Germline trimming cut 0 bases from V and 4 bases from J; bases unmatched to any gene: 6. CDR3 residues: CASSLARSSGSYNEQFF. CDR3 in DNA: TGTGCCAGCAGCTTAGCGCGCTCTAGCGGGAGTTACAATGAGCAGTTCTTC.

The table lists this clone with a few counts. V gene TRBV4-1 combines with J gene TRBJ2-2; weak D call: TRBD2 (5 bases). Germline V gives CDR1 MGHRA, CDR2 YSYEKL. The CDR3 is made up of 12 amino acids. Trimming left V 4 bases short and J 5 bases short, with 5 bases between. The DNA for the CDR3 is TGCGCCAGCAGCCGGAGGACCGGGGAGCTGTTTTTT. Its translation: CASSRRTGELFF.

The genes are TRBV19 and TRBJ1-5; TRBD1 is a possible D gene (6 bases). Germline-derived CDR1 and CDR2 are LNHDA and SQIVND (reference sequence). V lost 5 bases, J lost 4 bases, and 12 bases lay in between. The CDR3 loop spans 14 amino acids. CDR3 sequence (DNA): TGTGCCAGTAGTCTTGGACAGCCGAATCAGCCCCAGCATTTT. Translated: CASSLGQPNQPQHF.

About this clone itself: Distinct nucleotide sequences in the sample also encode this CDR3. This chain uses TRBV5-1 with TRBJ2-5; D is undetermined. CDR1 is SGHRS, CDR2 YFSETQ, per germline. Trimming shortened V by 0 bases and J by 3 bases, and 0 bases separated the two germline ends. The CDR3 sequence is 11 residues long. The CDR3 loop reads CASSLEETQYF. The CDR3 DNA reads as TGCGCCAGCAGCTTGGAAGAGACCCAGTACTTC.